Here is one TCR beta chain with its context. According to the study, genomic DNA was the template for TCR beta VDJ and CDR3 profiling. One entry per CDR3 protein results from TCRdb running MiXCR on the reads. Among around 430,000 distinct CDR3 sequences listed, about a third were seen once. The data were taken from a study of CD8+CD57+ T cells in acquired aplastic anemia. Patients picked for sequencing had shown CD8+CD57+ cell expansion detected by flow cytometry. Sequencing was done on a sample of sorted CD4+, CD8+, or CD8+CD57+ T cells (not recorded which) from PBMCs. The source of this sequence is a human donor with aplastic anemia.

The CDR3 loop is CASSMTGLNEKLFF. CDR3 nucleotide sequence: TGCGCCAGCAGCATGACAGGGTTGAATGAAAAACTGTTTTTT. J is TRBJ1-4 and V is TRBV5-1; TRBD1 aligns across 7 bases. The CDR3 is made up of 14 amino acids. The J segment lost 5 bases and the V segment lost 4 bases, leaving 5 bases of the junction unmatched. Germline CDR1 is SGHRS and CDR2 is YFSETQ.